Sequencing of this T cell receptor (beta chain) was carried out in a study of blood T cell repertoires in COVID-19. On the study more broadly: The cDNA or gDNA used as material had been derived from T cells, B-cell-depleted T cells, or PBMCs.

The V and J ends lost 0 bases and 6 bases, in that order; junction bases with no gene match: 8. The germline gives CDR1 PRHDT, CDR2 FYEKMQ (reference sequence). The CDR3 covers 15 residues. Using immunoSEQ multiplex PCR, the repertoire was profiled, and TCRdb retains in-frame clones only, with some absent. The repertoire holds 140,000 to 150,000 clones, around 89% seen once, with 1.2% in the top ten. The chain is built from TRBV13 and TRBJ2-7; 7 bases are shared with TRBD2. The sample consisted of PBMCs or T cells enriched from blood (not recorded which). This receptor was taken from a woman under 40 with acute COVID-19. The CDR3: CASSLGGGGESEQYF. In DNA, the CDR3 is TGTGCCAGCAGCTTAGGGGGCGGGGGAGAGAGCGAGCAGTACTTC.